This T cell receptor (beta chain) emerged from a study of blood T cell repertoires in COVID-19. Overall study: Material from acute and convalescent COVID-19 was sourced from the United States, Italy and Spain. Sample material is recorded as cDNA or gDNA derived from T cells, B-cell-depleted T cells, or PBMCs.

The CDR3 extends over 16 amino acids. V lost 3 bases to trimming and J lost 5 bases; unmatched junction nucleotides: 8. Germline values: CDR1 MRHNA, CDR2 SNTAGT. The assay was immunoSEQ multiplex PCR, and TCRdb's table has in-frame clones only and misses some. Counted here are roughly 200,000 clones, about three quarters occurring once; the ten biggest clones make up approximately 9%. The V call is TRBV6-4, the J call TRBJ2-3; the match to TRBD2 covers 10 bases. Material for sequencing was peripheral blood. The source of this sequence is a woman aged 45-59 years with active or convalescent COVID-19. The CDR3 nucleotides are TGTGCCAGCAGTGAGGGCAGCGGGAGGGCCGGAGATACGCAGTATTTT. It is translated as CASSEGSGRAGDTQYF.